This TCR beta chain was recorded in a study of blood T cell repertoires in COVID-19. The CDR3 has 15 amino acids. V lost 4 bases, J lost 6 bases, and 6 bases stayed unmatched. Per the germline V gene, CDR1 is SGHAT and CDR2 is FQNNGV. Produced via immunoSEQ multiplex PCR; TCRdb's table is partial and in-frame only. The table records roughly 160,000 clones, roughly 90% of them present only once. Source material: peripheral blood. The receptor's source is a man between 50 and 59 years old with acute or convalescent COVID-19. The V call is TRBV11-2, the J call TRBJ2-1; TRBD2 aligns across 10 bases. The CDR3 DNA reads TGTGCCAGCAGCTCAGGGCTAGCGGGGGTCAATGAGCAGTTCTTC. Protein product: CASSSGLAGVNEQFF.